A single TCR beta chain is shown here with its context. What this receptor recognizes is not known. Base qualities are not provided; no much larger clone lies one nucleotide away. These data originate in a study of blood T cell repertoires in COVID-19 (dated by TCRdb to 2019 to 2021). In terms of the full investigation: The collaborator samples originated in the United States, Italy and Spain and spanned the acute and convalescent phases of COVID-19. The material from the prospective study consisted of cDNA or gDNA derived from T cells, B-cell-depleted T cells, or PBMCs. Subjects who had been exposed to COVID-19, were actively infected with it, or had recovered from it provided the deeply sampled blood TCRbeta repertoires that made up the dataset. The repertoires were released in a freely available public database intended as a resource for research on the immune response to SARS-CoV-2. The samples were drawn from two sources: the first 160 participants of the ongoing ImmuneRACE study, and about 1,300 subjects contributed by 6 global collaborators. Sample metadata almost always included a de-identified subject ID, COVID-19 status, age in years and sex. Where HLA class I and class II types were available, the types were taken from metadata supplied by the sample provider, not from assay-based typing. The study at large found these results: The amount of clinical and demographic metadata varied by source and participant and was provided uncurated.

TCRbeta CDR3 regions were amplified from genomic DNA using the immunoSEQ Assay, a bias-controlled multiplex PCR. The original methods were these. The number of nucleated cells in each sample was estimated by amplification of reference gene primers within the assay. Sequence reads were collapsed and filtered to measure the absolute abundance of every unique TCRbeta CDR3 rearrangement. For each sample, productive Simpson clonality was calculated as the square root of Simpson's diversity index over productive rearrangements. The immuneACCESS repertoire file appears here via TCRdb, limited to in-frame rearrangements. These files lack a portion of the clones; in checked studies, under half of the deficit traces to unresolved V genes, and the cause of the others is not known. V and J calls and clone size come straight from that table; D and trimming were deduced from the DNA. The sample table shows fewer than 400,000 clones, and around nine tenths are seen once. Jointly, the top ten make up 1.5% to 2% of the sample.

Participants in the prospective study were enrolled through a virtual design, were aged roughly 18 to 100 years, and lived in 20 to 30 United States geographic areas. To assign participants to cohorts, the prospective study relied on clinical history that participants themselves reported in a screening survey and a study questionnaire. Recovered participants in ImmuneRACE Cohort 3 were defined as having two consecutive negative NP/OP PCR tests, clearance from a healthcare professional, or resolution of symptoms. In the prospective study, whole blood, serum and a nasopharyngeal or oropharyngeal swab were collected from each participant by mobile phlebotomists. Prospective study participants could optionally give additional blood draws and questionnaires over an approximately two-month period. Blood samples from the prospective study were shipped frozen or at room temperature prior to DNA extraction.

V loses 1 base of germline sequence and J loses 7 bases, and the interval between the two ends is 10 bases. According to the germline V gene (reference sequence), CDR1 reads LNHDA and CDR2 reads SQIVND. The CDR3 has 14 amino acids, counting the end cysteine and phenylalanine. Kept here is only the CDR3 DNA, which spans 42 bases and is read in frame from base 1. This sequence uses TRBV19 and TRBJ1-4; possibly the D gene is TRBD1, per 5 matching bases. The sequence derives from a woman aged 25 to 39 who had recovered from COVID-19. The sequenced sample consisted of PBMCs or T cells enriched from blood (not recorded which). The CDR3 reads CASSIVGGGEKLFF. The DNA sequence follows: TGTGCCAGTAGTATAGTCGGGGGGGGTGAAAAACTGTTTTTT.